The source of this TCR beta chain is a study of blood T cells in healthy people across ages. The use of a sample-barcoded 5' primer and a J-beta primer mix characterized a second PCR of roughly 7 to 11 cycles. Each cDNA molecule carried a tag from a template-switch adaptor that contained 12 random nucleotides. TCRdb processed the 5' RACE reads anew with MiXCR; each CDR3 protein has one entry. The sample records about 580,000 distinct CDR3 sequences, 45% to 55% being singletons. Looked up from germline, CDR1 is MNHEY and CDR2 is SMNVEV (reference sequence). CDR3 length: 15 residues. The V gene lost 4 bases and the J gene lost 2 bases, with 15 bases spanning the gap. Regarding the study as a whole: The authors considered diversity estimates from one million T cells to be underestimates. TCR beta diversity per million T cells fell roughly linearly with age. Versus aged donors, long-lived donors had higher diversity and more naive CD4+ cells.

As to this clonotype: Its antigen is still unknown.

Source material: blood. V gene TRBV27 combines with J gene TRBJ2-7; tentative D call: TRBD2 (6 bases). This sequence originates from a man older than 75 in good health. The CDR3 sequence is CASSSSGTLPYEQYF. The CDR3 DNA reads as TGTGCCAGCAGTTCCTCCGGGACTCTTCCCTACGAGCAGTACTTC.